A single sample is the source of the 22 T cell receptor beta chains below, sequenced in a study of liver allograft versus peripheral blood T cells. Study at large: Recipients' peripheral blood served as the comparator for T cell receptor repertoires in transplanted livers.

TCRdb processed the reads anew with MiXCR; each CDR3 protein has one entry. The table includes some 8,500 distinct CDR3 sequences, over 12% detected once. Receptors were obtained from a human patient who had a liver transplant. Part of the T cell pool may stem from the graft donor.

This clonotype is categorized as medium-sized. This chain uses TRBV15 with TRBJ1-2, with D maybe TRBD1 (5 bases). CDR3 length equals 13 residues. Germline CDR1 and CDR2: LNHNV and YYDKDF (reference sequence). The germline V and J ends were trimmed by 4 bases and 7 bases, with 13 bases remaining between them. The CDR3 DNA sequence: TGTGCCACCAGCATAGGGGCGGAGATTGGCTACACCTTC. This translates into CATSIGAEIGYTF.

The chain combines TRBV19 with TRBJ2-4, with 11 bases lining up with TRBD2. V lost 6 bases to trimming and J lost 8 bases; unmatched junction nucleotides: 9. Germline V gene sequence: CDR1 LNHDA, CDR2 SQIVND (reference sequence). The CDR3 has 15 residues. In nucleotides, the CDR3 is TGTGCCAGTAGGACCCTTAGCGGGGGGGCGGACATTCAGTACTTC. It encodes CASRTLSGGADIQYF. Full variable domain (remainder filled in from reference TRBV19 and TRBJ2-4): DGGITQSPKYLFRKEGQNVTLSCEQNLNHDAMYWYRQDPGQGLRLIYYSQIVNDFQKGDIAEGYSVSREKKESFPLTVTSAQKNPTAFYLCASRTLSGGADIQYFGAGTRLSVL.

This clonotype appeared many times. This chain connects TRBV18 to TRBJ2-7, with 8 bases that match TRBD2. Germline CDR1 and CDR2: KGHSH and LQKENI. V shed 0 bases and J 3 bases; nucleotides not matched to a gene: 7. CDR3 length equals 16 residues. The CDR3 loop is CASSPPSGTSFYEQYF. The CDR3 DNA follows: TGTGCCAGCTCACCACCTAGCGGGACTTCCTTCTACGAGCAGTACTTC.

This clonotype was observed a few times. The genes are TRBV28 and TRBJ1-1; D remains unclear. This CDR3 region has 14 residues. Trimming cost V 6 bases and J 2 bases, with 13 bases left between them. Germline assignment: CDR1 MDHEN and CDR2 SYDVKM. CDR3 nucleotide sequence: TGTGCCAGCAGCAACGTCGGGCTAAACACTGAAGCTTTCTTT. Translating gives CASSNVGLNTEAFF.

This clonotype has only a few counts. This chain links TRBV12-3 or TRBV12-4 with TRBJ1-3; no firm D call. Trimming left V 6 bases short and J 0 bases short, with 15 bases between. The CDR3 is 16 amino acids. CDR3 nucleotide sequence: TGTGCCAGCAGCCTGAGACGGACCGTCTCTGGAAACACCATATATTTT. This codes for CASSLRRTVSGNTIYF.

Of note for this clonotype: This may be a read error: a much more frequent sequence differs by one nucleotide. The CDR3 nucleotides are TGTGCCAGCAGCTTCGGGACAGGGGCCTACGAGCAGTTCTTC. Amino acids: CASSFGTGAYEQFF. The chain is built from TRBV13 and TRBJ2-7; 10 positions match TRBD1. The J call may not be correct, given that the DNA end is closer to TRBJ2-1. The CDR3 length is 14 residues. Per germline, CDR1 PRHDT and CDR2 FYEKMQ (reference sequence).

This clonotype is categorized as medium-sized. The chain couples TRBV13 to TRBJ2-7; D unclear. Trimming pared 5 bases from V and 6 bases from J, leaving 11 bases between. Germline CDR1 PRHDT, CDR2 FYEKMQ (reference sequence). The length of the CDR3 is 12 residues. The CDR3 DNA follows: TGTGCCAGCAGCCCCTTAAACGGCGAGCAGTACTTC. Translated, it gives CASSPLNGEQYF.

This clonotype was seen a handful of times. In DNA form, the CDR3 reads TGTGCCAGCACCCGGTGGGACAGGGACTACGAGCAGTACTTC. This encodes CASTRWDRDYEQYF. The chain joins TRBV12-3 or TRBV12-4 to TRBJ2-7; 9 nucleotides line up with TRBD1. The CDR3 has 14 amino acids. Trimming at V came to 7 bases and at J to 3 bases, leaving 7 bases not matched to a gene.

By share of the sample, this clonotype is medium-sized. CDR3 nucleotides: TGTGCCATCAGTGAGTCGAGGTTCCGGGTCTCGGGTCAGCCCCAGCATTTT. This encodes CAISESRFRVSGQPQHF. The chain is built from TRBV10-3 and TRBJ1-5; D gene ambiguous. There are 17 residues in the CDR3. V was trimmed by 0 bases and J by 6 bases, leaving 18 bases between them. Germline-derived CDR1 and CDR2 are ENHRY and SYGVKD.

This clonotype is judged medium-sized. The chain combines TRBV12-3 or TRBV12-4 with TRBJ1-2; possibly TRBD1 for D (6 bases). V dropped 1 base and J dropped 10 bases, with 13 bases sitting between them. The length of the CDR3 is 13 residues. As DNA, the CDR3 is TGTGCCAGCAGTTTAGACAGGGCAATAGTCTACACCTTC. Encoded protein: CASSLDRAIVYTF.

The chain combines TRBV20-1 with TRBJ2-5; 7 nucleotides line up with TRBD2. The CDR3 sequence is 14 residues long. The V gene end was trimmed by 3 bases and the J gene end by 2 bases; junction bases not matched to a gene: 6. Germline V lookup: CDR1 DFQATT, CDR2 SNEGSKA (reference sequence). CDR3 sequence (DNA): TGCAGTGCTAGGATAGCGGGTCGACAAGAGACCCAGTACTTC. This codes for CSARIAGRQETQYF.

This clonotype qualifies as medium-sized (0.01 to 0.1%). The chain combines TRBV10-3 with TRBJ2-3; TRBD2 matches at 8 bases. The CDR3 runs to 16 residues. Germline trimming cut 4 bases from V and 3 bases from J; bases unmatched to any gene: 9. CDR1 is ENHRY, CDR2 SYGVKD, per germline. CDR3 DNA: TGTGCCATCAGTGTGGCTAGCGGGTCGTCTACAGATACGCAGTATTTT. Protein product: CAISVASGSSTDTQYF.

This clonotype was seen a handful of times. CDR3 region: CASSWEAIPSYEQYF. CDR3 DNA: TGTGCCAGCTCTTGGGAGGCCATTCCCTCCTACGAGCAGTACTTC. J is TRBJ2-7 and V is TRBV28; possibly TRBD2 for D (6 bases). The CDR3 is 15 amino acids. Germline lookup yields CDR1 MDHEN and CDR2 SYDVKM. Between the trimmed V and J ends, which lost 8 bases and 0 bases, there was a span of 17 bases.

This clonotype appeared once. Mismatch with germline at one junction end may stem from a read error. V is TRBV11-1 and J is TRBJ2-7, with a tentative D call TRBD1 (6 bases). Germline V gives CDR1 SGHAT, CDR2 FQDESV (reference sequence). This CDR3 contains 18 residues. The CDR3 bases are TGTGCCAGCAGATTAGCGACGACCGGGACACCATACTCCTACGAGCAGTACTTC. This gives the protein CASRLATTGTPYSYEQYF.

This clonotype came up a few times. The chain links TRBV25-1 to TRBJ1-1, with D unclear. The CDR3 totals 13 residues. The V gene lost 6 bases and the J gene lost 1 base, with 9 bases spanning the gap. CDR1 and CDR2 from the germline V gene are MGHDK and SYGVNS. CDR3 bases: TGTGCCAGCAGGGTGCAGGAGAACACTGAAGCTTTCTTT. It translates to CASRVQENTEAFF. Filled out from reference TRBV25-1 and TRBJ1-1, the complete variable domain reads EADIYQTPRYLVIGTGKKITLECSQTMGHDKMYWYQQDPGMELHLIHYSYGVNSTEKGDLSSESTVSRIRTEHFPLTLESARPSHTSQYLCASRVQENTEAFFGQGTRLTVV.

This clonotype is labeled medium-sized. The rearrangement links TRBV6-5 to TRBJ2-7; D gene ambiguous. The germline gives CDR1 MNHEY, CDR2 SVGAGI. V gave up 0 bases and J gave up 5 bases, with 20 bases separating them. The CDR3 contains 17 residues. CDR3 residues: CASSYSVLSNKGHEQYF. The CDR3 DNA reads as TGTGCCAGCAGTTACTCTGTGCTGTCAAATAAGGGCCACGAGCAGTACTTC.

This clonotype is labeled medium-sized. This chain joins TRBV19 and TRBJ2-4; D ambiguous. V lost 5 bases and J 0 bases, leaving 14 bases between the germline ends. Per the germline V gene, CDR1 is LNHDA and CDR2 is SQIVND (reference sequence). The CDR3 sequence is 16 residues long. Here the CDR3 reads CASSPRISLAKNIQYF. In nucleotides, the CDR3 is TGTGCCAGTAGTCCCCGCATCTCGCTAGCCAAAAACATTCAGTACTTC.

This clonotype was recorded many times. The chain couples TRBV11-2 to TRBJ1-2; a weak D match, TRBD1 (5 bases). Germline loops: CDR1 SGHAT, CDR2 FQNNGV. With 0 bases removed from V and 5 bases from J, the gap between germline ends came to 13 bases. This CDR3 region has 15 residues. CDR3 nucleotide sequence: TGTGCCAGCAGCTTAGAGAGGGGAGACAGTTATGGCTACACCTTC. It specifies CASSLERGDSYGYTF. The entire variable domain, with the rest obtained from reference TRBV11-2 and TRBJ1-2, is as follows: EAGVAQSPRYKIIEKRQSVAFWCNPISGHATLYWYQQILGQGPKLLIQFQNNGVVDDSQLPKDRFSAERLKGVDSTLKIQPAKLEDSAVYLCASSLERGDSYGYTFGSGTRLTVV.

CDR3 DNA: TGTGCCAGCACCGAGGACAGGGGAAACACCATATATTTT. Translation gives CASTEDRGNTIYF. This rearrangement joins TRBV12-3 or TRBV12-4 to TRBJ1-3, with 7 bases identical to TRBD1. This CDR3 contains 13 residues. V lost 7 bases, J lost 4 bases, and 4 bases stayed unmatched.

Sample share makes this clonotype medium-sized. J is TRBJ1-4 and V is TRBV6-1; possible D gene TRBD1, 5 bases. The CDR3 consists of 15 residues. Germline CDR1 MNHNS, CDR2 SASEGT. Trimming removed 6 bases from V and 4 bases from J, with 15 bases in between. The CDR3 sequence is CASRTRLGDNEKLFF. The CDR3, as DNA: TGTGCCAGCAGGACAAGGCTGGGGGATAATGAAAAACTGTTTTTT.

In this sample, this clonotype is medium-sized (0.01 to 0.1%). The CDR3 region is CSVATNLPYEQYF. CDR3 sequence (DNA): TGCAGCGTTGCAACCAATCTACCCTACGAGCAGTACTTC. This chain connects TRBV29-1 to TRBJ2-7, with no clear D. Germline-derived CDR1 and CDR2 are SQVTM and ANQGSEA. Trimming shortened V by 4 bases and J by 2 bases, and 12 bases separated the two germline ends. This CDR3 comprises 13 residues.

This clonotype was recorded at least ten times. The chain couples TRBV11-2 to TRBJ1-3; TRBD1 matches 8 bases. Germline values: CDR1 SGHAT, CDR2 FQNNGV. This CDR3 spans 13 amino acids. J lost 10 bases, V lost 4 bases, and 6 bases had no gene match. The CDR3: CASSSDRQGTIYF. CDR3 DNA: TGTGCCAGCAGCTCGGATAGACAGGGGACCATATATTTT.